This T cell receptor beta chain was recovered during a study of T cells after yellow fever vaccination. Overall study findings and caveats: Re-detected after boosting: most primary clones, around 97% of CD4 and 80% to 90% of CD8. A limited proportion of clonotypes was detected within both the CD4 and CD8 compartments.

It was through 5'RACE template switching that TCR cDNA was made, with a universal primer site and UMIs added. TCRdb recomputed calls from the 5' RACE reads with MiXCR, one row per CDR3 protein. Counted here are fewer than 100,000 distinct CDR3 sequences, roughly 5.2% occurring once; the ten biggest clones make up about two fifths. This clonotype was seen only a few times. The antigen is not known. The sample here was CD8+ T cells sorted from PBMCs, taken 10 days after the yellow fever booster vaccination. The source is a man aged 18-30 years who received the YFV17D yellow fever vaccine.

Here the CDR3 reads CASSFWELAVNNEQFF. CDR3 nucleotide sequence: TGTGCCAGCAGCTTCTGGGAACTAGCGGTTAACAATGAGCAGTTCTTC. V is TRBV7-3 and J is TRBJ2-1; TRBD2 agrees at 8 bases. This CDR3 contains 16 residues. The trim removed 3 bases at V and 5 bases at J, leaving 9 bases unmatched. Germline-derived CDR1 and CDR2 are SGHTA and FQGTGA.